The following is a T cell receptor (beta chain) sequence with its context. What it binds is not known. Looked up from germline, CDR1 is MGHRA and CDR2 is YSYEKL. The CDR3 covers 17 residues. V was clipped by 3 bases and J by 2 bases, with 17 bases between them. These data are taken from a study of T cell responses to AZD1222 COVID-19 vaccine. Points from the study as a whole: Clonal diversity was possibly underestimated, and white British individuals and females predominated among donors.

Produced via immunoSEQ multiplex PCR; TCRdb's table is partial and in-frame only. The table lists over 75,000 clones, under 90% of them singletons. The chain carries TRBV4-1 and TRBJ1-5; unclear D gene. The starting material was peripheral blood, obtained on day 0 of AZD1222 vaccination. This clonotype was sampled from an adult in good health. In DNA form, the CDR3 reads TGCGCCAGCAGCCAGCTAGACATGGGTCTTGGCAATCAGCCCCAGCATTTT. Its translation is CASSQLDMGLGNQPQHF.